The entry below describes one T cell receptor (beta chain). CDR3 length: 16 residues. The germline V gene has CDR1 LNHDA and CDR2 SQIVND (reference sequence). Trimming at V came to 0 bases and at J to 8 bases, leaving 10 bases not matched to a gene. The record originates from a study of blood T cell repertoires in COVID-19. Whole-study context: Material from acute and convalescent COVID-19 was sourced from the United States, Italy and Spain.

In the original analysis: Researchers report that nucleated cell counts were estimated from reference gene primer amplification. Measured with immunoSEQ multiplex PCR; TCRdb has only the in-frame clones, and not every one. The V and J calls and clone size are taken from that table; D and trimming were inferred from the DNA. Of around 100,000 clones listed, around 87% are singletons. The chain is built from TRBV19 and TRBJ1-2; 9 bases agree with TRBD1. The receptor was isolated from a human donor in a cohort sampled during active COVID-19. Sequencing was carried out using peripheral blood. The CDR3 nucleotides are TGTGCCAGTAGTATAGATGCCGGGACAGGGAGTACGGGCTACACCTTC. Its protein product is CASSIDAGTGSTGYTF.